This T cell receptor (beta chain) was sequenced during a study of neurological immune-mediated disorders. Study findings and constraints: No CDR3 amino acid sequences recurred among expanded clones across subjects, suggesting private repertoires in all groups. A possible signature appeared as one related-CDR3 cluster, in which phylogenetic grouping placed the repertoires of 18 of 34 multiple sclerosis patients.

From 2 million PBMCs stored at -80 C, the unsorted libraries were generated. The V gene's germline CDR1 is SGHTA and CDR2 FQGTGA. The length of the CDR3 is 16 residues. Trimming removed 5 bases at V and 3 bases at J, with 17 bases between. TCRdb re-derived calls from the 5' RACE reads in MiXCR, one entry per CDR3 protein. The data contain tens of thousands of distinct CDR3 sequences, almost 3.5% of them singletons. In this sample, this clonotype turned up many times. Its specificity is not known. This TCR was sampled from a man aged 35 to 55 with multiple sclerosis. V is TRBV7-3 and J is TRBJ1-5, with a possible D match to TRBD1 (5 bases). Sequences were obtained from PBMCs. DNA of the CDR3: TGTGCCAGCAGCCCCAAAAGGGGTAAAGACAATCAGCCCCAGCATTTT. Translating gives CASSPKRGKDNQPQHF.